This T cell receptor (beta chain) came from a study of blood T cell repertoires in COVID-19. Clones were read by immunoSEQ multiplex PCR, and TCRdb kept only the in-frame ones, dropping some. The repertoire holds some 110,000 clones, 75% to 90% seen once, with roughly 3% in the top ten. Germline lookup yields CDR1 MDHEN and CDR2 SYDVKM. V lost 2 bases to trimming and J lost 3 bases; unmatched junction nucleotides: 15. The CDR3 spans 18 residues. The genes are TRBV28 and TRBJ2-5; 7 nucleotides line up with TRBD2. This sequence was found in a woman over 75 with COVID-19, enrolled during active disease. The sample was peripheral blood. The CDR3 region is CASSLIPDSVREKETQYF. The CDR3 DNA reads as TGTGCCAGCAGTTTAATTCCTGATAGCGTGCGGGAGAAAGAGACCCAGTACTTC. The entire variable domain, with the rest obtained from reference TRBV28 and TRBJ2-5, is as follows: DVKVTQSSRYLVKRTGEKVFLECVQDMDHENMFWYRQDPGLGLRLIYFSYDVKMKEKGDIPEGYSVSREKKERFSLILESASTNQTSMYLCASSLIPDSVREKETQYFGPGTRLLVL.